These 3 T cell receptor beta chains came from one sample sequenced in a study of cytomegalovirus exposure and HLA in healthy donors. 60 Vbeta and 13 Jbeta primers were used in PCR. Here immunoSEQ multiplex PCR was the method, and the copy in TCRdb shows in-frame clones only, minus some. The sample yields roughly 100,000 clones, roughly 60% seen once. Sequencing was carried out using PBMCs. The receptors here all came from a boy aged 10-17 years in good health and CMV-seropositive.

The table lists this clone with a count of one. The chain recombines TRBV20-1 with TRBJ2-7, with D hard to call. With 6 bases removed from V and 6 bases from J, the gap between germline ends came to 12 bases. Germline V gene data show CDR1 as DFQATT and CDR2 as SNEGSKA (reference sequence). The CDR3 contains 11 residues. CDR3 in amino acids: CSAPVQVEQYF. The CDR3 DNA reads as TGCAGTGCCCCCGTCCAGGTCGAGCAGTACTTC.

The chain links TRBV6-1 to TRBJ1-1; D might be TRBD1 (5 bases). From germline, CDR1 is MNHNS and CDR2 SASEGT. With 6 bases removed from V and 9 bases from J, the gap between germline ends came to 14 bases. CDR3 size: 12 residues. CDR3 loop: CASREGTVQAFF. The CDR3 nucleotides are TGTGCCAGCAGGGAGGGGACGGTCCAAGCTTTCTTT.

V usage is TRBV4-1 and J usage is TRBJ2-2; a weak D match, TRBD2 (6 bases). The V end lost 0 bases, the J end lost 4 bases, and 24 bases lay between the germline ends. This CDR3 contains 20 residues. Per the germline V gene, CDR1 is MGHRA and CDR2 is YSYEKL. The CDR3 DNA sequence: TGCGCCAGCAGCCAAGATGACCCCTTGGGGGGAAAGGGGCCCACCGGGGAGCTGTTTTTT. Translation: CASSQDDPLGGKGPTGELFF.